This T cell receptor (beta chain) was recovered during a study of monozygotic twins with inflammatory bowel disease. Study-level points and caveats: Support for any single strong IBD-associated signal or clonotype was not found.

The CDR3 sequence is 15 residues long. TCRdb re-called the 5' RACE reads; every CDR3 protein appears as one record, without DNA. The table gives around 380,000 distinct CDR3 sequences; the top ten clones make up 2% to 3% of it. Blood, 2.5 to 3 ml, was drawn per donor. In the case of this clonotype: What it binds is not known.

The receptor was isolated from a human donor with ulcerative colitis or Crohn's disease, or a healthy co-twin of an affected twin (not recorded which). Specimen: blood. This chain joins TRBV12-3 or TRBV12-4 and TRBJ1-1; the TCRdb call, TRBD1, lacks DNA for checking. This CDR3 reads CASTQHQWGLAEAFF.